These T cell receptor beta chains were read from a single sample in a study of OX40 agonist ivuxolimab in advanced cancers. The method was immunoSEQ multiplex PCR; TCRdb's version includes in-frame clones alone and lacks a portion of them. The table lists roughly 64,000 clones, 84% of them singletons. The sequenced sample was CD4+ or CD8+ T cells sorted from blood, obtained in a trial of the OX40 agonist ivuxolimab. These TCRs come from an adult with an advanced solid tumor such as melanoma, head and neck, liver or kidney cancer. Both conserved end residues are trimmed from each CDR3. D genes are given only for firm matches.

V,D,J,CDR3
TRBV19,TRBD1,TRBJ2-5,ASSIGGTGQETQY
TRBV5-1,TRBD1,TRBJ1-1,ASRTGTVNTEAF
TRBV23-1,TRBD1,TRBJ2-7,ASSQSRDRGYEQY
TRBV4-2,TRBD2,TRBJ2-1,ASSQGRTSGSEQF
TRBV2,NA,TRBJ2-1,ASKRERDNEQF
TRBV25-1,NA,TRBJ1-2,ASSLQGDYGYT
TRBV27,TRBD2,TRBJ2-1,ASTVAGGNEQF
TRBV19,TRBD2,TRBJ2-1,ACTSGKRDEQF
TRBV13,NA,TRBJ2-2,ASSTRRELF
TRBV6-1,NA,TRBJ2-7,ASRQGHEQY
TRBV30,NA,TRBJ1-1,APTGNTEAF
TRBV18,NA,TRBJ2-7,ASSRAVYEQY
TRBV7-9,NA,TRBJ2-5,ASSPRTAPETQY
TRBV4-3,NA,TRBJ1-2,ASSQESHSRFYGYT
TRBV5-1,TRBD1,TRBJ2-5,ASSSGTGVETQY
TRBV7-7,NA,TRBJ2-1,ASSSGQNREQF
TRBV5-1,NA,TRBJ1-3,ASSLVERSSGNTIY
TRBV6-1,TRBD1,TRBJ1-5,ASSESAGGGYQPQH
TRBV10-3,NA,TRBJ2-7,ATNSGVGSYEQY
TRBV5-3,NA,TRBJ1-6,ARSSSGLENSPLH
TRBV11-2,NA,TRBJ1-4,ASSLGGTQNEKLF
TRBV18,NA,TRBJ2-5,ASSPQETQY
TRBV11-3,TRBD2,NA,ASSSQGIRERDHYEQY
TRBV20-1,NA,TRBJ2-1,SARRLNEQF
TRBV19,TRBD1,TRBJ1-2,ASRSGQAVYGYT
TRBV5-6,NA,TRBJ1-4,ASSFGSRNEKLF
TRBV5-6,NA,TRBJ2-5,ASSFPMRETQY
TRBV27,NA,TRBJ2-4,ASGRRDQRDIQY
TRBV15,NA,TRBJ2-1,ATSRDLVGATNEQF
TRBV7-9,NA,TRBJ1-3,ASSQPTGTGNTIY
TRBV27,TRBD1,TRBJ1-4,ASGETGLNEKLF
TRBV7-9,NA,TRBJ2-2,ASSLSLSGDTGELF
TRBV4-3,TRBD2,TRBJ2-2,ASSQMPGLAGFNTGELF
TRBV5-4,TRBD2,TRBJ2-5,ASSLGLAGTPATLTTQY
TRBV7-2,TRBD2,TRBJ2-2,ASSSGTALTGELF
TRBV9,NA,TRBJ2-5,ASSVGNYQETQY
TRBV11-1,TRBD2,TRBJ2-1,ASSISGTSNEQF
TRBV11-2,NA,TRBJ2-7,ASSLEVFSYEQY
TRBV19,TRBD2,TRBJ2-7,ASSSLAGSPSYEQY
TRBV13,TRBD1,TRBJ2-1,ASSSYRGHTYNEQF
TRBV7-2,NA,TRBJ2-5,ASSLFSVSETQY
TRBV30,TRBD1,TRBJ2-7,AWSATGVTYEQY
TRBV7-2,NA,TRBJ2-7,ASSLASLAVLSLGEQY
TRBV7-8,NA,TRBJ2-5,ASSLGMETQY
TRBV29-1,NA,TRBJ1-3,SVGGTALGNTIY
TRBV6-5,NA,TRBJ1-1,ASSWNTEAF
TRBV6-7,TRBD2,TRBJ2-1,ASRGGLAGGAEQF
TRBV28,NA,TRBJ1-6,ASRERLGNSPLH
TRBV5-1,NA,TRBJ2-5,ASSLVGAEETQY
TRBV11-2,TRBD2,TRBJ2-2,ASSPRRLAGVGGELF
TRBV2,TRBD1,TRBJ2-7,ASRPGTGGRLAYEQY
TRBV4-2,TRBD2,TRBJ2-1,ASSVDVGTSGYNEQF
TRBV18,TRBD1,TRBJ1-5,ASSQGQGIGQPQH
TRBV6-6,TRBD1,TRBJ2-1,ASSRDRGSYNEQF
TRBV4-3,TRBD2,TRBJ2-5,ASSQGAGGQETQY
TRBV6-1,NA,TRBJ2-7,ASSMDGWSYEQY
TRBV1,NA,TRBJ1-6,TSSQDQQGLSYNSPLH